The rows below give T cell receptor beta chains drawn from one sample of a study of cytomegalovirus exposure and HLA in healthy donors. Clones were sequenced by immunoSEQ multiplex PCR, and TCRdb holds only the in-frame ones, with some missing. The repertoire has about 120,000 clones, about 76% of them found once; the top ten carry around 28%. Sequencing input: PBMCs. The receptors were gathered from a man in his sixties in good health and CMV-seropositive. Both conserved end residues are part of each CDR3. D genes are given only for firm matches. Not every row has a clone size; where given, it reads once, few, many or a size class.

CDR3aa: CASNHRQGRSEQFF; CDR3nt: TGTGCCAGCAACCACAGGCAGGGTCGGAGTGAGCAGTTCTTC; d_gene: -; abundance: -; j_gene: TRBJ2-1; v_gene: TRBV6-1
CDR3aa: CASSPPWGSNTGELFF; CDR3nt: TGTGCCAGCAGCCCCCCCTGGGGCTCGAACACCGGGGAGCTGTTTTTT; d_gene: -; abundance: -; j_gene: TRBJ2-2; v_gene: TRBV7-9
CDR3aa: CASSEGPGGGTDTQYF; CDR3nt: TGTGCCAGCAGTGAGGGACCCGGGGGGGGCACAGATACGCAGTATTTT; d_gene: TRBD2; abundance: -; j_gene: TRBJ2-3; v_gene: TRBV6-1
CDR3aa: CAWRDRDTDTQYF; CDR3nt: TGTGCCTGGAGGGACAGGGACACAGATACGCAGTATTTT; d_gene: TRBD1; abundance: few; j_gene: TRBJ2-3; v_gene: TRBV30
CDR3aa: CASSTHTEQYF; CDR3nt: TGTGCCAGCAGTACTCATACGGAGCAGTACTTC; d_gene: -; abundance: -; j_gene: TRBJ2-7; v_gene: TRBV28
CDR3aa: CASSMDATGQPQHF; CDR3nt: TGTGCCAGCAGTATGGACGCGACGGGGCAGCCCCAGCATTTT; d_gene: -; abundance: few; j_gene: TRBJ1-5; v_gene: TRBV2
CDR3aa: CASSVTVLNTEAFF; CDR3nt: TGTGCCAGCAGCGTTACAGTTCTGAACACTGAAGCTTTCTTT; d_gene: -; abundance: -; j_gene: TRBJ1-1; v_gene: TRBV9
CDR3aa: CASRSGVNEKLFF; CDR3nt: TGCGCCAGTCGCTCGGGGGTGAATGAAAAACTGTTTTTT; d_gene: -; abundance: -; j_gene: TRBJ1-4; v_gene: TRBV5-1
CDR3aa: CASRPPGLPSYEQYF; CDR3nt: TGTGCCAGCAGGCCTCCGGGACTTCCCTCCTACGAGCAGTACTTC; d_gene: -; abundance: -; j_gene: TRBJ2-7; v_gene: TRBV6-5
CDR3aa: CASSLAQDIPGEQYF; CDR3nt: TGTGCCAGCAGTCTCGCCCAGGACATCCCCGGGGAGCAGTACTTC; d_gene: -; abundance: few; j_gene: TRBJ2-7; v_gene: TRBV28
CDR3aa: CASSPATGGREQYF; CDR3nt: TGTGCCAGCTCACCAGCGACAGGGGGTCGGGAGCAGTACTTC; d_gene: TRBD1; abundance: -; j_gene: TRBJ2-7; v_gene: TRBV18
CDR3aa: CASSSRQGLSVNEKLFF; CDR3nt: TGCGCCAGCAGCTCCAGACAGGGTCTCTCGGTTAATGAAAAACTGTTTTTT; d_gene: TRBD1; abundance: -; j_gene: TRBJ1-4; v_gene: TRBV5-1
CDR3aa: CASSLYSREGDTEAFF; CDR3nt: TGTGCCAGCAGCTTGTATTCAAGGGAGGGGGACACTGAAGCTTTCTTT; d_gene: -; abundance: -; j_gene: TRBJ1-1; v_gene: TRBV11-2
CDR3aa: CATSRGGEDYTF; CDR3nt: TGTGCCACCAGCAGAGGAGGAGAAGACTACACCTTC; d_gene: -; abundance: -; j_gene: TRBJ1-2; v_gene: TRBV15
CDR3aa: CASSRQGGGNQPQHF; CDR3nt: TGTGCCAGCAGCCGTCAGGGAGGGGGGAATCAGCCCCAGCATTTT; d_gene: -; abundance: once; j_gene: TRBJ1-5; v_gene: TRBV7-9
CDR3aa: CASSSPQGASNQPQHF; CDR3nt: TGTGCCAGCAGTTCCCCTCAGGGGGCGAGCAATCAGCCCCAGCATTTT; d_gene: TRBD1; abundance: -; j_gene: TRBJ1-5; v_gene: TRBV28
CDR3aa: CASSPRTGLNIQYF; CDR3nt: TGTGCCAGCAGCCCCCGGACAGGGTTAAACATTCAGTACTTC; d_gene: TRBD1; abundance: -; j_gene: TRBJ2-4; v_gene: TRBV9
CDR3aa: CASSHTRTSGRNEQFF; CDR3nt: TGCGCCAGCAGCCACACCCGGACTAGCGGGAGGAATGAGCAGTTCTTC; d_gene: TRBD2; abundance: few; j_gene: TRBJ2-1; v_gene: TRBV5-1
CDR3aa: CASTREGTGEAFF; CDR3nt: TGTGCCAGTACCCGAGAGGGGACTGGGGAAGCTTTCTTT; d_gene: -; abundance: few; j_gene: TRBJ1-1; v_gene: TRBV19
CDR3aa: CASLLPLEGAGYEQYF; CDR3nt: TGTGCCAGCCTGCTACCCTTGGAGGGGGCCGGCTACGAGCAGTACTTC; d_gene: -; abundance: once; j_gene: TRBJ2-7; v_gene: TRBV2
CDR3aa: CAWRITSGHSYEQYF; CDR3nt: TGTGCCTGGCGTATTACTAGCGGGCACTCCTACGAGCAGTACTTC; d_gene: TRBD2; abundance: -; j_gene: TRBJ2-7; v_gene: TRBV30
CDR3aa: CASSPPRQGANTGQYF; CDR3nt: TGTGCCAGCTCACCACCGAGACAGGGGGCTAATACCGGGCAGTACTTC; d_gene: TRBD1; abundance: -; j_gene: TRBJ2-5; v_gene: TRBV18
CDR3aa: CASSYGSDTPGYGYTF; CDR3nt: TGTGCCAGCAGTTACGGTAGCGACACTCCCGGCTATGGCTACACCTTC; d_gene: -; abundance: -; j_gene: TRBJ1-2; v_gene: TRBV6-5